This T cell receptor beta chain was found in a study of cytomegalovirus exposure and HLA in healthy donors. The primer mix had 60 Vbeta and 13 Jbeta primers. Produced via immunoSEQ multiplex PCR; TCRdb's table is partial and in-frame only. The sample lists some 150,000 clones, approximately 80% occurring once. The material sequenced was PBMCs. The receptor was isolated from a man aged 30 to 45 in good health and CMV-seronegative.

The CDR3 DNA reads TGTGCCAGCAGGTGGGACAACACGAACACCGGGGAGCTGTTTTTT. Its translation is CASRWDNTNTGELFF. The chain is built from TRBV6-1 and TRBJ2-2, with D possibly matching TRBD1 (6 bases). This CDR3 region has 15 residues. Per germline, CDR1 MNHNS and CDR2 SASEGT. The V and J ends lost 6 bases and 0 bases respectively, with 11 bases between them.